This TCR beta chain was sequenced in a study of blood T cell repertoires in COVID-19. Here immunoSEQ multiplex PCR was the method, and the copy in TCRdb shows in-frame clones only, minus some. The sample includes about 160,000 clones, roughly 80% of them seen just once. The germline gives CDR1 WNHNN, CDR2 SYGVQD (reference sequence). The ends were cut back, 4 bases at V and 9 bases at J, with 16 bases in the middle. The CDR3 runs 14 residues. This clonotype was obtained from a woman aged 40 to 49 with COVID-19, enrolled during active disease. V is TRBV10-1 and J is TRBJ2-1; weak D call: TRBD2 (5 bases). The specimen was peripheral blood. CDR3 in amino acids: CASSASPGLAEQFF. CDR3 bases: TGCGCCAGCAGTGCTTCCCCCGGACTTGCTGAGCAGTTCTTC.